Detailed here is one T cell receptor (beta chain). Germline values: CDR1 SQVTM, CDR2 ANQGSEA. The CDR3 has 13 residues. V dropped 4 bases and J dropped 5 bases, with 11 bases sitting between them. These data come from a study of response to subunit inactivated influenza vaccine. One entry per CDR3 protein, called by TCRdb with MiXCR from the RT-PCR reads. The table shows more than 550,000 distinct CDR3 sequences, with over 9.5% occurring only once. V and J are TRBV29-1 and TRBJ2-2; a weak D match, TRBD1 (5 bases). The material sequenced was PBMCs from blood, taken on the day of vaccination. The receptor was isolated from a man in his forties or fifties who received an inactivated influenza vaccine. The CDR3 protein is CSVGQGMTGELFF. Written as DNA, the CDR3 is TGCAGCGTTGGGCAGGGTATGACCGGGGAGCTGTTTTTT.